This section outlines one T cell receptor (beta chain) sequence together with its context. Germline loops: CDR1 SGHNT, CDR2 YYREEE (reference sequence). CDR3 size: 12 residues. The V end lost 9 bases, the J end lost 5 bases, and 14 bases lay between the germline ends. TCRdb's copy holds only in-frame clones and misses some; the assay was immunoSEQ multiplex PCR. The profile shows about 50,000 clones, roughly 94% of them singletons. This sample is drawn from a study of T cell changes during pregnancy in multiple sclerosis. The specimen was CD8+ T cells from peripheral blood mononuclear cells, collected before pregnancy. The TCR originated in a female donor with multiple sclerosis, enrolled in a pregnancy study. The chain couples TRBV5-4 to TRBJ1-1; a weak D match, TRBD1 (5 bases). The CDR3 loop reads CATSQVGTEAFF. In DNA form, the CDR3 reads TGTGCCACCTCACAGGTAGGGACTGAAGCTTTCTTT.